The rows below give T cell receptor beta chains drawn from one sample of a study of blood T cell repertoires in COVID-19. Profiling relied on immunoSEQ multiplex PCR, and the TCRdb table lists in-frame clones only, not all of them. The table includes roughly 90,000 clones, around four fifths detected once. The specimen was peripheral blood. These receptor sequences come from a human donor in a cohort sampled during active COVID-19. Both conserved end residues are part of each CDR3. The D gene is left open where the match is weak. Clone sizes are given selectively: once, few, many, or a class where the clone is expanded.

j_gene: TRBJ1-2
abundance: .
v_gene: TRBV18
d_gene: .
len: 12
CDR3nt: TGTGCCAGCTCACCCGACAGATTTGGCTACACCTTC
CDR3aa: CASSPDRFGYTF

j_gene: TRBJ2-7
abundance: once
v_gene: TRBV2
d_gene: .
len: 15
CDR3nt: TGTGCCAGCAGTGTCGAAGGGACATCCTCCTACGAGCAGTACTTC
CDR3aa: CASSVEGTSSYEQYF

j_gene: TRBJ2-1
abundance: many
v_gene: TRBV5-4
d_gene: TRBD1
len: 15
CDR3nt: TGTGCCAGCAGCTGGGGGACAGGGCCTAACAATGAGCAGTTCTTC
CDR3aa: CASSWGTGPNNEQFF

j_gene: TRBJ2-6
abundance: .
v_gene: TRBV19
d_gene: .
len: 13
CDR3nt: TGTGCCAGTAGTCTCTCCGGGGCCAACGTCCTGACTTTC
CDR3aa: CASSLSGANVLTF

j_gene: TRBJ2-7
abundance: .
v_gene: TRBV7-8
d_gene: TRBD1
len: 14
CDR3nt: TGTGCCAGCAGCTTAGGGACAGGGGATTTCGAGCAGTACTTC
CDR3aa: CASSLGTGDFEQYF

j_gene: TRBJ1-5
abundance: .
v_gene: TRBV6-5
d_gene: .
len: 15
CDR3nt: TGTGCCAGCAGGGGAAAGGAGGGGTACAATCAGCCCCAGCATTTT
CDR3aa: CASRGKEGYNQPQHF

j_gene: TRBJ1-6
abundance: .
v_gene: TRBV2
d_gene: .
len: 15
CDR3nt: TGTGCCAGCACCGGTTATCAGGGGCGAAATTCACCCCTCCACTTT
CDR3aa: CASTGYQGRNSPLHF

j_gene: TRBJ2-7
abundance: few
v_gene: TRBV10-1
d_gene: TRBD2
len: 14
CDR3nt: TGCGCCAGCAGTGAGCCTTTCAGCGGGAGCGAGCAGTACTTC
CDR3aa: CASSEPFSGSEQYF

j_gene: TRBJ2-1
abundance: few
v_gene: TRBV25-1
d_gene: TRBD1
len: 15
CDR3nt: TGTGCCAGCAGTGACGGGACAGGGCCCACCCATGAGCAGTTCTTC
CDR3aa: CASSDGTGPTHEQFF

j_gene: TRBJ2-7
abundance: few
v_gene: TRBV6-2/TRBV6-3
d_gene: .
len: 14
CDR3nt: TGTGCCAGCAGTTACTACGACAGGCCCTACGAGCAGTACTTC
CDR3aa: CASSYYDRPYEQYF

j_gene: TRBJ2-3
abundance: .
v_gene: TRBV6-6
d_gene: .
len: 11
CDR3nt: TGTGCCAGCAGTCCCGCAGATACGCAGTATTTT
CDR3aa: CASSPADTQYF

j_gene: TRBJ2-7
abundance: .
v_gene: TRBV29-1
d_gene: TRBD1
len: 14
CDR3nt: TGCAGCGTTGAAGATCGACAGGGGGCCTACGAGCAGTACTTC
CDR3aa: CSVEDRQGAYEQYF

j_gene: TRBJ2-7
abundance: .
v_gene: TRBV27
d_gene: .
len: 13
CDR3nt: TGTGCCAGCAGTCGGACAGTTGGGTACGAGCAGTACTTC
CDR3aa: CASSRTVGYEQYF

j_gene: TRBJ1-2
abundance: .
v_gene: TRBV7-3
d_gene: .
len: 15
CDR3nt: TGTGCCAGCAGCCCTGGTGGGGGGTTTAACTATGGCTACACCTTC
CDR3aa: CASSPGGGFNYGYTF

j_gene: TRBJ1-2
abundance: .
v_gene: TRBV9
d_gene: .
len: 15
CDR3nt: TGTGCCAGCACCGCGTCTCCAAGACAGTACTATGGCTACACCTTC
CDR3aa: CASTASPRQYYGYTF

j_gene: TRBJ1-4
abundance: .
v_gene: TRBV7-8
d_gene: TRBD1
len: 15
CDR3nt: TGTGCCAGCAGCCCAATGACAGGGTCTAATGAAAAACTGTTTTTT
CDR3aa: CASSPMTGSNEKLFF

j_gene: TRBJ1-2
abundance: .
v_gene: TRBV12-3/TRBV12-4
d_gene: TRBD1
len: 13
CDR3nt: TGTGCCAGCAGTGCGGGACAGGGGTTGGACTACACCTTC
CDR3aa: CASSAGQGLDYTF

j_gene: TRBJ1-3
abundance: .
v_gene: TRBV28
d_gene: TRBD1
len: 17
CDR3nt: TGTGCCAGCAGTTTCCCTGCCGGGACAGGGACTGGAAACACCATATATTTT
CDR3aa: CASSFPAGTGTGNTIYF

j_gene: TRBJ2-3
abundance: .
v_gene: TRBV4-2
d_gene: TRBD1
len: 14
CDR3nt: TGTGCCAGCAGCCTCGGACAGGGCCCAGATACGCAGTATTTT
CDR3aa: CASSLGQGPDTQYF

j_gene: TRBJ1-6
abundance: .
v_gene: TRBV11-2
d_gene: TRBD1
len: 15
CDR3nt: TGTGCCAGCAGCTCTAGCCGGGACAGGGGTTCACCCCTCCACTTT
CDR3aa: CASSSSRDRGSPLHF

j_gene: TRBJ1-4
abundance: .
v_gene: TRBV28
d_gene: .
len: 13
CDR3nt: TGTGCCAGCAAGTTCCGTCGGTTTGAAAAACTGTTTTTT
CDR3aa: CASKFRRFEKLFF

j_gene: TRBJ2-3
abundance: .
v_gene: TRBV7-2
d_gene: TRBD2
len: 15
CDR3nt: TGTGCCAGCAGCTTGTCGGGACTAGGTACAGATACGCAGTATTTT
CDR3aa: CASSLSGLGTDTQYF

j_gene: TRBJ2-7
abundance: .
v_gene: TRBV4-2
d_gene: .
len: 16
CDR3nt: TGTGCCAGCAGCCAAGATAGGGCTAGCTCGTCCAGCGAGCAGTACTTC
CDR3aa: CASSQDRASSSSEQYF

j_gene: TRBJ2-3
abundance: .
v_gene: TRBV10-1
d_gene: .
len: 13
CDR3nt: TGCGCCAGCAGTTTAGCGGACACAGATACGCAGTATTTT
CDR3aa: CASSLADTDTQYF

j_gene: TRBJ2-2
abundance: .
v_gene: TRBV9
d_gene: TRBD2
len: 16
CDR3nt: TGTGCCAGCAGCCCAGGACTAGCGGGAGACACCGGGGAGCTGTTTTTT
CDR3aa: CASSPGLAGDTGELFF

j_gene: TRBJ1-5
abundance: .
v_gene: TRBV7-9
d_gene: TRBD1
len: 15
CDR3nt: TGTGCCAGCAGCTCCGACAGGGGAAGCAATCAGCCCCAGCATTTT
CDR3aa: CASSSDRGSNQPQHF

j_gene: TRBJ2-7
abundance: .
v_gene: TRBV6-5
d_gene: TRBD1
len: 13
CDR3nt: TGTGCCAGCAGTCCCGGGACAGGGTACGAGCAGTACTTC
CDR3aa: CASSPGTGYEQYF

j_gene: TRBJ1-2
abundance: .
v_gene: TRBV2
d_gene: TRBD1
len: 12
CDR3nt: TGTGCCAGCAGCGGGACAGGCTATGGCTACACCTTC
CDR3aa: CASSGTGYGYTF